These 17 T cell receptor beta chains came from one sample sequenced in a study of blood T cell repertoires in COVID-19. TCRdb keeps only in-frame clones here, not all; method: immunoSEQ multiplex PCR. The sample consists of around 39,000 clones, 65% to 85% of them appearing once. Sequenced: peripheral blood. The receptors derive from a man older than 75 with active or convalescent COVID-19.

The chain recombines TRBV7-3 with TRBJ2-3; 14 bases align to TRBD2. J was trimmed by 1 base and V by 4 bases; bases with no gene match: 1. CDR1 is SGHTA, CDR2 FQGTGA, per germline. This CDR3 spans 16 amino acids. The CDR3 spells CASSSGLAGGTDTQYF. The DNA for the CDR3 is TGTGCCAGCAGCTCGGGACTAGCGGGGGGCACAGATACGCAGTATTTT.

V usage is TRBV19 and J usage is TRBJ1-4; 8 bases map to TRBD1. The germline gives CDR1 LNHDA, CDR2 SQIVND (reference sequence). The V segment lost 1 base and the J segment 2 bases; nucleotides outside the gene matches: 6. The CDR3 has 17 residues. CDR3 region: CASSIVGRGRTNEKLFF. The CDR3 DNA reads TGTGCCAGTAGTATAGTAGGCAGGGGGCGGACTAATGAAAAACTGTTTTTT. The full variable domain, with the rest looked up from reference TRBV19 and TRBJ1-4, is DGGITQSPKYLFRKEGQNVTLSCEQNLNHDAMYWYRQDPGQGLRLIYYSQIVNDFQKGDIAEGYSVSREKKESFPLTVTSAQKNPTAFYLCASSIVGRGRTNEKLFFGSGTQLSVL.

The CDR3: CSASNRGVEQFF. The CDR3 nucleotides are TGCAGTGCTAGTAACAGGGGGGTTGAGCAGTTCTTC. This sequence joins TRBV20-1 and TRBJ2-1; 8 bases are a match to TRBD1. CDR1 and CDR2 (germline): DFQATT, SNEGSKA (reference sequence). V dropped 3 bases and J dropped 9; count of bases not matched to a gene: 4. The CDR3 sequence is 12 residues long.

V usage is TRBV30 and J usage is TRBJ2-2; no reliable D call. V lost 2 bases, J lost 1 base, and 8 bases lay in between. Germline CDR1 GTSNPN, CDR2 SVGIG (reference sequence). This CDR3 spans 14 amino acids. The CDR3 sequence: CAWSRLGNTGELFF. CDR3 nucleotide sequence: TGTGCCTGGAGTCGGCTAGGGAACACCGGGGAGCTGTTTTTT.

V and J are TRBV19 and TRBJ1-2, with TRBD1 as a possible D gene (5 bases). The V gene lost 5 bases and the J gene lost 2 bases, with 15 bases spanning the gap. This CDR3 spans 15 amino acids. Germline assignment: CDR1 LNHDA and CDR2 SQIVND (reference sequence). The CDR3 is CASSAPGGVNYGYTF. Here the CDR3 DNA reads TGTGCCAGTAGTGCCCCCGGAGGGGTCAACTATGGCTACACCTTC.

This clone was observed a few times. The CDR3 DNA sequence: TGCAGCGTTCGGGACAGTGAAGCTTTCTTT. As protein: CSVRDSEAFF. V gene TRBV29-1 combines with J gene TRBJ1-1, with 7 bases lining up with TRBD1. The CDR3 sequence is 10 residues long. Per germline, CDR1 SQVTM and CDR2 ANQGSEA. The V gene end was trimmed by 5 bases and the J gene end by 7 bases; junction bases not matched to a gene: 1.

The chain has TRBV7-9 and TRBJ2-5, with 7 bases lining up with TRBD2. Germline values: CDR1 SEHNR, CDR2 FQNEAQ (reference sequence). Trimming at V came to 3 bases and at J to 5 bases, leaving 3 bases not matched to a gene. CDR3 size: 13 residues. CDR3 sequence: CASSLTSRETQYF. The DNA of the CDR3 is TGTGCCAGCAGCTTGACTAGCCGGGAGACCCAGTACTTC.

This clone was observed a handful of times. This sequence joins TRBV10-3 and TRBJ2-4, with TRBD1 matching 9 bases. The CDR3 covers 14 residues. J lost 8 bases, V lost 6 bases, and 8 bases had no gene match. CDR1 and CDR2 (germline): ENHRY, SYGVKD. The CDR3 DNA sequence: TGTGCCATCAGGGACCCGGGACAGGGCGACATTCAGTACTTC. Translating it yields CAIRDPGQGDIQYF.

CDR3 region: CASSQRSRRSNRDRGIEKLFF. As DNA, the CDR3 is TGCGCCAGCTCTCAGCGGAGTCGTAGGAGTAACCGGGACAGGGGGATTGAAAAACTGTTTTTT. This chain joins TRBV23-1 and TRBJ1-4; 11 bases agree with TRBD1. TRBV23-1 is filed as an ORF, its function uncertain. Trimming took 8 bases from V and 7 from J; bases not matched to a gene: 27. This CDR3 region has 21 residues.

The chain has TRBV6-1 and TRBJ2-2; 10 bases fit TRBD2. After removal of 3 bases from V and 4 bases from J, the junction contained 8 bases not matched to a gene. CDR3 length: 17 amino acids. CDR1 and CDR2 (germline): MNHNS, SASEGT. The CDR3 protein is CASSEAALAGATGELFF. For the CDR3, the DNA is TGTGCCAGCAGTGAGGCCGCCCTAGCGGGGGCCACCGGGGAGCTGTTTTTT.

The chain carries TRBV5-1 and TRBJ2-3; D uncertain. The V gene lost 2 bases and the J gene lost 2 bases, with 9 bases spanning the gap. CDR3 length equals 14 residues. The germline V gene encodes CDR1 SGHRS and CDR2 YFSETQ. The CDR3 loop is CASSLVRYTDTQYF. In DNA form, the CDR3 reads TGCGCCAGCAGCTTAGTCAGATACACAGATACGCAGTATTTT.

V and J are TRBV5-5 and TRBJ2-5, with 8 bases lining up with TRBD2. This CDR3 contains 15 residues. The junction had 3 bases not matched to a gene; V was cut back by 0 bases and J by 2 bases. In germline, CDR1 is SGHKS, CDR2 YYEKEE (reference sequence). The CDR3 sequence: CASSLVTSGQETQYF. The DNA of the CDR3 is TGTGCCAGCAGCTTGGTCACTAGCGGACAAGAGACCCAGTACTTC.

V usage is TRBV11-3 and J usage is TRBJ1-4, with D possibly matching TRBD1 (5 bases). V lost 2 bases to trimming and J lost 6 bases, with 10 bases between them. CDR3 length: 14 residues. Germline V lookup: CDR1 SGHNT, CDR2 YENEEA. The CDR3 spells CASSLFGTDEKLFF. CDR3 sequence (DNA): TGTGCCAGCAGCTTATTCGGGACTGATGAAAAACTGTTTTTT.

DNA for the CDR3: TGTGCCGGGACTGGGCACTCTGGGGCCAACGTCCTGACTTTC. This sequence encodes CAGTGHSGANVLTF. This chain links TRBV2 with TRBJ2-6, with a possible D match to TRBD2 (6 bases). CDR3 length equals 14 residues. The V gene's germline CDR1 is SNHLY and CDR2 FYNNEI. Trimming left V 11 bases short and J 0 bases short, with 11 bases between.

The CDR3 region is CASSLAGTADSPLHF. The CDR3 nucleotides read TGTGCCAGCAGCTTAGCTGGGACAGCCGATTCACCCCTCCACTTT. The chain has TRBV7-9 and TRBJ1-6, with TRBD1 matching 7 bases. V lost 0 bases, J lost 8 bases, and 4 bases stayed unmatched. Germline values: CDR1 SEHNR, CDR2 FQNEAQ (reference sequence). This CDR3 is built from 15 residues. Combining the CDR3 with reference TRBV7-9 and TRBJ1-6 gives the whole variable domain DTGVSQNPRHKITKRGQNVTFRCDPISEHNRLYWYRQTLGQGPEFLTYFQNEAQLEKSRLLSDRFSAERPKGSFSTLEIQRTEQGDSAMYLCASSLAGTADSPLHFGNGTRLTVT.

In its sample, this clone was seen a few times. The rearrangement joins TRBV18 to TRBJ2-2, with 8 bases identical to TRBD1. Trimming took 0 bases from V and 3 from J; bases not matched to a gene: 3. The germline gives CDR1 KGHSH, CDR2 LQKENI. The CDR3 sequence is 16 residues long. Here the CDR3 reads CASSPPTGVDTGELFF. The DNA for the CDR3 is TGTGCCAGCTCACCACCGACAGGGGTAGACACCGGGGAGCTGTTTTTT.

This clone was recorded once. At one of its ends the junction is not consistent with the germline gene, which may arise from a read error. V is TRBV20-1 and J is TRBJ1-2; weak D call: TRBD1 (6 bases). The CDR3 loop spans 11 amino acids. Per germline, CDR1 DFQATT and CDR2 SNEGSKA (reference sequence). The CDR3 sequence is CSALDGGLAHF. The CDR3 coding sequence is TGCAGTGCTTTAGACGGGGGGCTGGCTCACTTC.